This T cell receptor (beta chain) was identified during a study of blood T cell repertoires in COVID-19. The CDR3 is made up of 17 amino acids. The V gene end was trimmed by 2 bases and the J gene end by 2 bases; junction bases not matched to a gene: 10. CDR1 SGHTA and CDR2 FQGNSA come from the germline V gene. Using immunoSEQ multiplex PCR, the repertoire was profiled, and TCRdb retains in-frame clones only, with some absent. The repertoire has 150,000 to 200,000 clones, around 80% of them found once; the top ten carry roughly 15%. Material: peripheral blood. This sequence joins TRBV7-2 and TRBJ2-7; 9 bases match TRBD2. The sequence was obtained from an older woman with COVID-19, enrolled during active disease. The CDR3 sequence is CASSLPLGASGTYEQYF. The CDR3 DNA reads as TGTGCCAGCAGCTTACCTCTCGGGGCTAGCGGGACCTACGAGCAGTACTTC. Together with reference TRBV7-2 and TRBJ2-7, the CDR3 gives the full variable domain: GAGVSQSPSNKVTEKGKDVELRCDPISGHTALYWYRQSLGQGLEFLIYFQGNSAPDKSGLPSDRFSAERTGGSVSTLTIQRTQQEDSAVYLCASSLPLGASGTYEQYFGPGTRLTVT.